Listed below are T cell receptor beta chains from one sample, sequenced in a study of hypomethylating agent response in myelodysplastic syndrome. Assay used: immunoSEQ multiplex PCR; TCRdb lists only in-frame clones, some missing. The sample includes thousands of clones, 75% to 90% of them seen just once. The sample here was bone marrow, taken before or after starting hypomethylating agent treatment for myelodysplastic syndrome (not recorded which). These receptors all stem from a human donor with myelodysplastic syndrome. The CDR3 runs from the conserved cysteine through the conserved F or W. A D gene is named only where the DNA matches it firmly. Not every row has a clone size; where given, it reads once, few, many or a size class.

cdr3_aa: CASSQELQSRDQPQHF
cdr3_nt: TGTGCCAGCAGCCAAGAGCTACAGAGTCGAGATCAGCCCCAGCATTTT
j_call: TRBJ1-5
d_call: NA
clone_size: NA
v_call: TRBV4-2

cdr3_aa: CASSSGQLSSPLHF
cdr3_nt: TGTGCCAGCAGTTCGGGACAGCTATCATCACCCCTCCACTTT
j_call: TRBJ1-6
d_call: TRBD1
clone_size: NA
v_call: TRBV6-5

cdr3_aa: CASSLQGALSTEAFF
cdr3_nt: TGTGCCAGCAGTTTACAGGGGGCCCTGAGTACTGAAGCTTTCTTT
j_call: TRBJ1-1
d_call: TRBD1
clone_size: NA
v_call: TRBV6-5

cdr3_aa: CAWSPVGEKLFF
cdr3_nt: TGTGCCTGGAGTCCCGTCGGTGAAAAACTGTTTTTT
j_call: TRBJ1-4
d_call: NA
clone_size: NA
v_call: TRBV30

cdr3_aa: CASSPGEGPKTQYF
cdr3_nt: TGTGCCAGCAGTCCCGGCGAGGGGCCAAAGACCCAGTACTTC
j_call: TRBJ2-5
d_call: NA
clone_size: NA
v_call: TRBV6-1

cdr3_aa: CAISEDRVRGYTF
cdr3_nt: TGTGCCATCAGTGAAGACAGGGTTCGCGGCTACACCTTC
j_call: TRBJ1-2
d_call: TRBD1
clone_size: NA
v_call: TRBV10-3

cdr3_aa: CASSQESGGSQYF
cdr3_nt: TGCGCCAGCAGCCAAGAATCTGGCGGTTCGCAGTATTTT
j_call: TRBJ2-3
d_call: NA
clone_size: NA
v_call: TRBV4-3

cdr3_aa: CASSVVETGELFF
cdr3_nt: TGTGCCAGCAGCGTAGTGGAGACCGGGGAGCTGTTTTTT
j_call: TRBJ2-2
d_call: NA
clone_size: NA
v_call: TRBV9

cdr3_aa: CASSQGLVGGNEQFF
cdr3_nt: TGCGCCAGCAGCCAGGGCTTAGTGGGGGGCAATGAGCAGTTCTTC
j_call: TRBJ2-1
d_call: NA
clone_size: NA
v_call: TRBV4-1

cdr3_aa: CASSFRMWTGGYEQYF
cdr3_nt: TGTGCCAGCAGTTTTCGGATGTGGACAGGGGGCTACGAGCAGTACTTC
j_call: TRBJ2-7
d_call: TRBD1
clone_size: few
v_call: TRBV6-5

cdr3_aa: CASSILWRGGPGELFF
cdr3_nt: TGTGCCAGTAGTATCCTCTGGCGGGGGGGCCCCGGGGAGCTGTTTTTT
j_call: TRBJ2-2
d_call: TRBD2
clone_size: NA
v_call: TRBV19

cdr3_aa: CASSGAGLDNSPLHF
cdr3_nt: TGCGCCAGCAGCGGCGCCGGACTAGATAATTCACCCCTCCACTTT
j_call: TRBJ1-6
d_call: NA
clone_size: few
v_call: TRBV5-1

cdr3_aa: CASSFQETQYF
cdr3_nt: TGCGCCAGCAGCTTTCAAGAGACCCAGTACTTC
j_call: TRBJ2-5
d_call: NA
clone_size: NA
v_call: TRBV5-1

cdr3_aa: CASSPRLAGRRSTDTQYF
cdr3_nt: TGTGCCAGCAGCCCTCGACTAGCGGGGAGAAGGAGCACAGATACGCAGTATTTT
j_call: TRBJ2-3
d_call: TRBD2
clone_size: NA
v_call: TRBV7-9

cdr3_aa: CASTVGWGLGTDTQYF
cdr3_nt: TGTGCCAGCACCGTAGGGTGGGGGCTCGGGACAGATACGCAGTATTTT
j_call: TRBJ2-3
d_call: NA
clone_size: NA
v_call: TRBV2

cdr3_aa: CASSVRPANEQFF
cdr3_nt: TGTGCCAGCAGTGTTCGACCTGCCAATGAGCAGTTCTTC
j_call: TRBJ2-1
d_call: NA
clone_size: NA
v_call: TRBV6-1

cdr3_aa: CASSPGRPTLADTQYF
cdr3_nt: TGTGCCAGCAGCCCAGGACGGCCCACTCTAGCAGATACGCAGTATTTT
j_call: TRBJ2-3
d_call: NA
clone_size: NA
v_call: TRBV11-3

cdr3_aa: CASSILAGSYNEQFF
cdr3_nt: TGTGCCAGCAGCATACTAGCGGGCTCCTACAATGAGCAGTTCTTC
j_call: TRBJ2-1
d_call: TRBD2
clone_size: NA
v_call: TRBV6-6

cdr3_aa: CASSNQPQHF
cdr3_nt: TGTGCCAGCAGTAATCAGCCCCAGCATTTT
j_call: TRBJ1-5
d_call: NA
clone_size: NA
v_call: TRBV6-6

cdr3_aa: CASRPARAIRATNEKLFF
cdr3_nt: TGTGCCAGCCGCCCTGCCAGAGCAATTAGGGCAACTAATGAAAAACTGTTTTTT
j_call: TRBJ1-4
d_call: NA
clone_size: NA
v_call: TRBV21-1

cdr3_aa: CASSISLSRVDSRVEQYF
cdr3_nt: TGTGCCAGCAGTATATCCCTAAGCCGGGTCGATAGCAGGGTCGAGCAGTACTTC
j_call: TRBJ2-7
d_call: NA
clone_size: NA
v_call: TRBV28

cdr3_aa: CASSLFWENTEAFF
cdr3_nt: TGTGCCAGCAGTTTATTTTGGGAGAACACTGAAGCTTTCTTT
j_call: TRBJ1-1
d_call: NA
clone_size: few
v_call: TRBV27